This TCR beta chain was found in a study of regulatory T cells in long-lasting Graves disease. Broader study findings: TRBV28, TRBJ1-2 and TRBJ2-5 were favored in persistent disease. The TCR repertoire of persistent Graves' patients was less diverse than that of newly diagnosed ones.

This clonotype came up many times. The antigen is undetermined. To make TCR beta libraries, researchers used iRepertoire HTBI primers and Arm-PCR of CDR3 regions. TCRdb ran MiXCR on the multiplex PCR reads and lists one entry per CDR3 protein. The sample shows more than 450,000 distinct CDR3 sequences, around 13% of them seen only once. In germline, CDR1 is MNHEY, CDR2 SMNVEV (reference sequence). After removal of 7 bases from V and 10 bases from J, the junction contained 12 bases not matched to a gene. CDR3 length: 14 residues. This sample's time point: newly diagnosed GD, antithyroid drugs for less than 3 months. Extracted PBMC RNA gave rise to the TCR library. The same sample was also studied in work on T cells in Graves' hyperthyroidism and ophthalmopathy. That work states: First-round RT-PCR of the TCR CDR3 relied on the HTBI primer set.

The source of this sequence is a woman in her twenties or thirties with Graves disease. This chain uses TRBV27 with TRBJ2-1; 8 bases agree with TRBD1. The sequenced sample was peripheral blood mononuclear cells (PBMCs), obtained at new diagnosis, from a patient treated with antithyroid drugs. The DNA for the CDR3 is TGTGCCAGCATCAGGGACAGGACGGACAGGGAGCAGTTCTTC. Translating it yields CASIRDRTDREQFF.